This passage covers 28 T cell receptor beta chains from one sample sequenced in a study of radiotherapy plus CTLA-4 blockade in lung cancer. Profiling relied on immunoSEQ multiplex PCR, and the TCRdb table lists in-frame clones only, not all of them. This sample has roughly 110,000 clones, with over 75% found just once. The sequences come from peripheral blood, collected from a patient treated with radiotherapy plus ipilimumab. The receptors originated from a human donor with non-small cell lung cancer that progressed on radiotherapy plus ipilimumab. Some clones in this sample may be carry-over from other donors' samples.

The V and J genes are TRBV10-3 and TRBJ2-7; D is possibly TRBD2 (5 bases). CDR3 size: 14 residues. V was cut by 3 bases and J by 0 bases, with 9 bases left in between. The V gene's germline CDR1 is ENHRY and CDR2 SYGVKD. CDR3 sequence: CAISERGSSYEQYF. Here the CDR3 DNA reads TGTGCCATCAGTGAAAGAGGGAGCTCCTACGAGCAGTACTTC.

V gene TRBV13 combines with J gene TRBJ2-7, with 10 positions matching TRBD2. The CDR3 contains 16 residues. Trimming took 5 bases from V and 0 from J; bases not matched to a gene: 7. Germline assignment: CDR1 PRHDT and CDR2 FYEKMQ (reference sequence). The CDR3 sequence is CASSALAGVSSYEQYF. CDR3 sequence (DNA): TGTGCCAGCAGCGCCCTAGCGGGGGTCTCCTCCTACGAGCAGTACTTC. Looking up the rest from reference TRBV13 and TRBJ2-7 gives the full variable domain: AAGVIQSPRHLIKEKRETATLKCYPIPRHDTVYWYQQGPGQDPQFLISFYEKMQSDKGSIPDRFSAQQFSDYHSELNMSSLELGDSALYFCASSALAGVSSYEQYFGPGTRLTVT.

The V gene is TRBV4-2, the J gene TRBJ2-1; D is unresolved. This CDR3 has 16 amino acids. CDR1 and CDR2 (germline): LGHNA, YNFKEQ. Trimming stripped 8 bases from V and 1 base from J, with 18 bases between. CDR3 residues: CASGDPAYYSYNEQFF. CDR3 in DNA: TGTGCCAGCGGTGACCCGGCCTACTATTCCTACAATGAGCAGTTCTTC.

The chain carries TRBV2 and TRBJ2-5; 11 bases map to TRBD1. The CDR3 runs to 15 residues. Germline assignment: CDR1 SNHLY and CDR2 FYNNEI. After removal of 3 bases from V and 5 bases from J, the junction contained 5 bases not matched to a gene. The CDR3 nucleotides read TGTGCCAGCAGTGACTGGACAGGGGGCTCGGAGACCCAGTACTTC. This gives the protein CASSDWTGGSETQYF.

The V and J genes are TRBV27 and TRBJ1-1, with D tentatively TRBD1 (5 bases). From germline, CDR1 is MNHEY and CDR2 SMNVEV (reference sequence). The ends were cut back, 8 bases at V and 9 bases at J, with 19 bases in the middle. The CDR3 is made up of 13 amino acids. CDR3: CASVRPGRTKAFF. DNA of the CDR3: TGTGCCAGCGTTCGTCCGGGACGGACTAAAGCTTTCTTT.

The CDR3 DNA reads as TGTGCCAGCAGCCAACCCGTCCTTGACTCTGGAAACACCATATATTTT. Its protein product is CASSQPVLDSGNTIYF. This chain links TRBV4-2 with TRBJ1-3; D is unresolved. CDR1 and CDR2 (germline): LGHNA, YNFKEQ. The CDR3 is made up of 16 amino acids. V was clipped by 2 bases and J by 0 bases, with 11 bases between them.

This chain's CDR3 is CASSFGTGAYEQYF. The CDR3 DNA sequence: TGTGCCAGCAGCTTCGGGACAGGGGCCTACGAGCAGTACTTC. The chain has TRBV5-6 and TRBJ2-7; 10 bases map to TRBD1. The germline V gene has CDR1 SGHDT and CDR2 YYEEEE. The length of the CDR3 is 14 residues. V dropped 2 bases and J dropped 2; count of bases not matched to a gene: 1.

The chain carries TRBV11-2 and TRBJ2-5; D may match TRBD1 or TRBD2 (5 bases each). The germline gives CDR1 SGHAT, CDR2 FQNNGV. This CDR3 is 15 amino acids long. V lost 5 bases to trimming and J lost 5 bases, with 18 bases between them. The CDR3 DNA is TGTGCCAGCAGCACCGGGACGCCCGAGGGGGAGACCCAGTACTTC. Amino acid sequence: CASSTGTPEGETQYF.

The V call is TRBV5-1, the J call TRBJ2-7; maybe TRBD1 (5 bases). Trimming left V 4 bases short and J 0 bases short, with 17 bases between. The CDR3 consists of 16 residues. CDR1 SGHRS and CDR2 YFSETQ come from the germline V gene. The CDR3 sequence: CASSGTTGPDSYEQYF. The DNA for the CDR3 is TGCGCCAGCAGCGGTACCACAGGTCCGGACTCCTACGAGCAGTACTTC.

J is TRBJ2-1 and V is TRBV11-3, with D possibly being TRBD1 or TRBD2 (6 bases each). There are 15 residues in the CDR3. From germline, CDR1 is SGHNT and CDR2 YENEEA. Trimming removed 5 bases from V and 7 bases from J, with 18 bases in between. The CDR3 loop reads CASSPLNRGQNEQFF. The CDR3 region has the DNA TGTGCCAGCAGCCCCCTTAACCGGGGGCAAAATGAGCAGTTCTTC.

This clone appeared once. This rearrangement joins TRBV19 to TRBJ2-2; D gene uncertain. From germline, CDR1 is LNHDA and CDR2 SQIVND (reference sequence). V was trimmed by 3 bases and J by 4 bases, leaving 9 bases between them. The CDR3 consists of 14 residues. CDR3 bases: TGTGCCAGTAGTATCGATACACTCACCGGGGAGCTGTTTTTT. Residues: CASSIDTLTGELFF.

The V call is TRBV9, the J call TRBJ2-5; D might be TRBD2 (5 bases). Trimming took off 0 bases at V and 3 bases at J, with 6 bases between the two ends. The CDR3 contains 13 residues. The germline V gene encodes CDR1 SGDLS and CDR2 YYNGEE. CDR3 protein: CASSVGGKETQYF. In nucleotides, the CDR3 is TGTGCCAGCAGCGTAGGAGGGAAAGAGACCCAGTACTTC.

The J gene is TRBJ2-2, the V gene TRBV5-1; D not resolved. The CDR3 extends over 16 amino acids. V was cut by 0 bases and J by 4 bases, with 13 bases left in between. Germline V gives CDR1 SGHRS, CDR2 YFSETQ. The CDR3 protein is CASSLEVSPGTGELFF. The CDR3 DNA is TGCGCCAGCAGCTTGGAGGTGTCCCCGGGCACCGGGGAGCTGTTTTTT.

This rearrangement joins TRBV9 to TRBJ1-1; no firm D call. This CDR3 contains 14 residues. Germline V gene sequence: CDR1 SGDLS, CDR2 YYNGEE. Trimming shortened V by 0 bases and J by 3 bases, and 9 bases separated the two germline ends. CDR3 amino acids: CASSVGYGDTEAFF. The CDR3 DNA sequence: TGTGCCAGCAGCGTAGGATACGGAGACACTGAAGCTTTCTTT.

The rearrangement joins TRBV27 to TRBJ2-7; D may match TRBD1 or TRBD2 (5 bases each). The CDR3 runs to 16 residues. V lost 4 bases to trimming and J lost 3 bases, with 19 bases between them. Per the germline V gene, CDR1 is MNHEY and CDR2 is SMNVEV (reference sequence). The CDR3 loop reads CASSSPSEGPNYEQYF. The CDR3 nucleotides are TGTGCCAGCAGTTCGCCCAGTGAGGGACCCAACTACGAGCAGTACTTC.

The chain links TRBV27 to TRBJ1-4; D remains ambiguous. V dropped 5 bases and J dropped 10 bases, with 17 bases sitting between them. This CDR3 is built from 14 residues. Germline lookup yields CDR1 MNHEY and CDR2 SMNVEV (reference sequence). DNA of the CDR3: TGTGCCAGCAGTCCTAACGCGTTGGTCAGAAAACTGTTTTTT. It yields the protein CASSPNALVRKLFF.

The V call is TRBV18, the J call TRBJ2-7; D possibly matches TRBD1 or TRBD2 (5 bases each). This CDR3 region has 13 residues. Germline loops: CDR1 KGHSH, CDR2 LQKENI. Trimming removed 3 bases at V and 4 bases at J, with 10 bases between. CDR3 coding DNA: TGTGCCAGCTCACCCAGGGACGGTTACGAGCAGTACTTC. Its translation is CASSPRDGYEQYF.

The V and J genes are TRBV28 and TRBJ1-2; D is perhaps TRBD1 (6 bases). CDR1 is MDHEN, CDR2 SYDVKM, per germline. V lost 10 bases to trimming and J lost 7 bases, with 13 bases between them. This CDR3 comprises 11 residues. This chain's CDR3 is CATHRVRGYTF. CDR3 DNA: TGTGCCACCCACAGGGTTCGTGGCTACACCTTC.

J is TRBJ2-7 and V is TRBV10-3; TRBD1 matches 11 bases. The germline V gene has CDR1 ENHRY and CDR2 SYGVKD. This CDR3 is 12 amino acids long. J was trimmed by 7 bases and V by 10 bases; bases with no gene match: 6. The chain's CDR3 is CANGQGAREQYF. The DNA of the CDR3 is TGTGCCAATGGACAGGGGGCGAGGGAGCAGTACTTC.

In its sample, this clone was seen a few times. The gene calls are TRBV10-3 and TRBJ1-6; a weak D match, TRBD1 (6 bases). Germline lookup yields CDR1 ENHRY and CDR2 SYGVKD. Trimming shortened V by 5 bases and J by 8 bases, and 16 bases separated the two germline ends. There are 15 residues in the CDR3. This chain's CDR3 is CAISSGGSGDSPLHF. The CDR3 nucleotides are TGTGCCATCAGTTCGGGGGGCTCAGGTGATTCACCCCTCCACTTT.

The CDR3 sequence is CASSLAHRGGQGQETQYF. The CDR3 DNA follows: TGCGCCAGCAGCTTGGCCCACCGAGGGGGACAGGGGCAAGAGACCCAGTACTTC. V is TRBV5-1 and J is TRBJ2-5, with 10 positions matching TRBD1. CDR3 size: 18 residues. Germline assignment: CDR1 SGHRS and CDR2 YFSETQ. The V and J ends lost 0 bases and 2 bases, in that order; junction bases with no gene match: 10.

The V and J genes are TRBV18 and TRBJ1-5; D unresolved. The CDR3 contains 12 residues. V dropped 4 bases and J dropped 10 bases, with 11 bases sitting between them. Germline CDR1 and CDR2: KGHSH and LQKENI. This CDR3 reads CASSRDPGPQHF. Here the CDR3 DNA reads TGTGCCAGCTCACGGGATCCGGGCCCCCAGCATTTT.

The chain couples TRBV7-3 to TRBJ2-5; 7 bases match TRBD2. J lost 5 bases, V lost 5 bases, and 8 bases had no gene match. This CDR3 is 14 amino acids long. Germline assignment: CDR1 SGHTA and CDR2 FQGTGA. As DNA, the CDR3 is TGTGCCAGCAGCATGAGCGGGGTAGGCGAGACCCAGTACTTC. This codes for CASSMSGVGETQYF.

The rearrangement uses TRBV10-3 and TRBJ2-7; D is possibly TRBD1 (5 bases). CDR1 and CDR2 (germline): ENHRY, SYGVKD. The CDR3 extends over 12 amino acids. V gave up 2 bases and J gave up 9 bases, with 11 bases separating them. The CDR3 protein is CAISERVQGQYF. CDR3 sequence (DNA): TGTGCCATCAGTGAGCGAGTCCAGGGGCAGTACTTC.

The chain joins TRBV5-1 to TRBJ1-2, with TRBD1 matching 8 bases. The CDR3 is 15 residues long. V lost 0 bases to trimming and J lost 6 bases; unmatched junction nucleotides: 7. Germline V lookup: CDR1 SGHRS, CDR2 YFSETQ. The CDR3 spells CASSLAPGGADGYTF. The CDR3 nucleotides are TGCGCCAGCAGCTTGGCCCCAGGGGGCGCCGATGGCTACACCTTC.

This clone was detected only once. The V gene is TRBV5-1, the J gene TRBJ2-7; 13 nucleotides line up with TRBD2. This CDR3 comprises 14 residues. The germline V gene encodes CDR1 SGHRS and CDR2 YFSETQ. V was clipped by 4 bases and J by 4 bases; unmatched bases: 2. CDR3 residues: CASSPTSGGYEQYF. The CDR3 nucleotides are TGCGCCAGCAGCCCGACTAGCGGGGGGTACGAGCAGTACTTC. Looking up the rest from reference TRBV5-1 and TRBJ2-7 gives the full variable domain: KAGVTQTPRYLIKTRGQQVTLSCSPISGHRSVSWYQQTPGQGLQFLFEYFSETQRNKGNFPGRFSGRQFSNSRSEMNVSTLELGDSALYLCASSPTSGGYEQYFGPGTRLTVT.

The V gene is TRBV7-2, the J gene TRBJ1-3; the D is unclear. The V end was cut by 5 bases, the J end by 2 bases, with 13 bases between. The V gene's germline CDR1 is SGHTA and CDR2 FQGNSA. The CDR3 spans 15 residues. The CDR3, as DNA: TGTGCCAGCAGCCCCTCGCTCGGAACTGGAAACACCATATATTTT. This encodes CASSPSLGTGNTIYF.

The J gene is TRBJ2-5, the V gene TRBV5-1; 8 bases fit TRBD1. CDR3 length: 14 residues. Germline values: CDR1 SGHRS, CDR2 YFSETQ. V was pared by 2 bases and J by 2 bases, with 2 bases of the junction left unmatched. The CDR3 loop is CASSFRQGQETQYF. In nucleotides, the CDR3 is TGCGCCAGCAGCTTCCGACAGGGGCAAGAGACCCAGTACTTC.